This T cell receptor beta chain came from a study of PD-1 blockade in classical Hodgkin lymphoma. Study outcomes and limitations: Undefined causes, possibly disease activity or prior therapy, underlie the repertoire differences.

This sample's time point: cycle 4 day 1 (C4D1), after five to seven weeks of nivolumab. With no exception, relapse followed autologous stem cell transplantation in all patients, and brentuximab vedotin exposure varied. Germline trimming cut 4 bases from V and 3 bases from J; bases unmatched to any gene: 3. Per the germline V gene, CDR1 is LGHNA and CDR2 is YSLEER. This CDR3 contains 15 residues. Only in-frame clones appear in the TCRdb table, and some are missing; sequencing was by immunoSEQ multiplex PCR. The top ten clones hold 15% to 20% of a sample with about 30,000 clones, roughly four fifths of them seen once. As to this clone: Its antigen remains unknown.

The specimen was peripheral blood mononuclear cells (PBMCs), collected before the fourth cycle of nivolumab. The clonotype originates from a human donor with classical Hodgkin lymphoma. This chain uses TRBV4-3 with TRBJ2-7, with 13 bases lining up with TRBD2. The chain's CDR3 is CASSRGLAGSYEQYF. The CDR3 nucleotides read TGCGCCAGCAGCCGGGGACTAGCGGGAAGCTACGAGCAGTACTTC.